These 7 T cell receptor beta chains were all obtained from the same sample, sequenced in a study of shared clonotypes between healthy human individuals. The data were produced by immunoSEQ multiplex PCR, yet TCRdb's version contains in-frame clones alone and is incomplete. The sample lists 2 million to 2.5 million clones; roughly 93% were seen once. Material: naive CD4+ T cells from PBMCs. Stated subset: CD45RA+ positively selected. These receptors were taken from a man between 18 and 29 years old in good health. Some clones in this sample may be carry-over from other donors' samples.

The chain uses TRBV7-6 and TRBJ1-1; perhaps TRBD1 as D (5 bases). V was trimmed by 5 bases and J by 1 base, leaving 20 bases between them. The CDR3 extends over 17 amino acids. Germline V gives CDR1 SGHVS, CDR2 FNYEAQ. The CDR3 bases are TGTGCCAGCAGCCATACATTACCTACAGGCCCGAACACTGAAGCTTTCTTT. Amino acids: CASSHTLPTGPNTEAFF.

CDR3 DNA sequence: TGTGCCAGCAGCGAGCTAGTTTCTCCCTATGGCTACACCTTC. Translating it yields CASSELVSPYGYTF. The rearrangement links TRBV5-4 to TRBJ1-2, with unresolved D. Germline V gene sequence: CDR1 SGHNT, CDR2 YYREEE (reference sequence). The CDR3 totals 14 residues. V lost 4 bases and J 4 bases, leaving 14 bases between the germline ends.

Details on this clone: The same CDR3 is also encoded by other DNA sequences in this sample. The rearrangement links TRBV14 to TRBJ1-2; tentative D call: TRBD1 (6 bases). Trimming cost V 6 bases and J 3 bases, with 8 bases left between them. The germline V gene encodes CDR1 SGHDN and CDR2 FVKESK. The CDR3 covers 12 residues. CDR3 in amino acids: CASSPGDYGYTF. CDR3 DNA sequence: TGTGCCAGCAGTCCAGGGGACTATGGCTACACCTTC.

This clone appeared a single time. The chain couples TRBV6-1 to TRBJ1-1; D gene ambiguous. The germline V and J ends were trimmed by 10 bases and 4 bases, with 13 bases remaining between them. The CDR3 is made up of 12 amino acids. CDR1 and CDR2 from the germline V gene are MNHNS and SASEGT. As DNA, the CDR3 is TGTGCCACTTTACCAATTTTCACTGAAGCTTTCTTT. This codes for CATLPIFTEAFF.

This clone has just one count. The chain couples TRBV7-2 to TRBJ1-2; perhaps TRBD1 as D (5 bases). V gave up 4 bases and J gave up 4 bases, with 13 bases separating them. The germline V gene encodes CDR1 SGHTA and CDR2 FQGNSA. The CDR3 has 14 residues. CDR3 in amino acids: CASSSRDLTYGYTF. CDR3 DNA sequence: TGTGCCAGCAGCTCCAGGGATCTTACCTATGGCTACACCTTC.

This chain connects TRBV19 to TRBJ2-1; perhaps D is TRBD1 or TRBD2 (5 bases each). V was pared by 6 bases and J by 6 bases, with 12 bases between. The length of the CDR3 is 13 residues. CDR1 and CDR2 (germline): LNHDA, SQIVND (reference sequence). The CDR3 DNA follows: TGTGCCAGTAGGAGGGGATACGGCAATGAGCAGTTCTTC. Translation: CASRRGYGNEQFF.

The chain joins TRBV5-1 to TRBJ2-2, with D possibly being TRBD2 (6 bases). Trimming removed 5 bases from V and 4 bases from J, with 18 bases in between. The CDR3 length is 16 residues. Germline lookup yields CDR1 SGHRS and CDR2 YFSETQ. DNA of the CDR3: TGCGCCAGCAGTAGGCAGCGGGCTTCGGGCACCGGGGAGCTGTTTTTT. Its protein product is CASSRQRASGTGELFF. The full variable domain, its missing parts supplied by reference TRBV5-1 and TRBJ2-2, is KAGVTQTPRYLIKTRGQQVTLSCSPISGHRSVSWYQQTPGQGLQFLFEYFSETQRNKGNFPGRFSGRQFSNSRSEMNVSTLELGDSALYLCASSRQRASGTGELFFGEGSRLTVL.